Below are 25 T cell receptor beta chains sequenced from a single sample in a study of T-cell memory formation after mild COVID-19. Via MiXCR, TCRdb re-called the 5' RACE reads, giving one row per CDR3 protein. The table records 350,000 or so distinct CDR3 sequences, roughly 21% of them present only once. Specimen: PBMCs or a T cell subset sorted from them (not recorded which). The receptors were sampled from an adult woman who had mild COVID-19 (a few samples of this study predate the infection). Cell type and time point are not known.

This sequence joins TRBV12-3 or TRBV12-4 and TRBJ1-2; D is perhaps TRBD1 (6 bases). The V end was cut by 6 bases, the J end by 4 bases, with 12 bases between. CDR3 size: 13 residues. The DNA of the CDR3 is TGTGCCAGCAGCCCCGACAGGTTCTATGGCTACACCTTC. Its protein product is CASSPDRFYGYTF.

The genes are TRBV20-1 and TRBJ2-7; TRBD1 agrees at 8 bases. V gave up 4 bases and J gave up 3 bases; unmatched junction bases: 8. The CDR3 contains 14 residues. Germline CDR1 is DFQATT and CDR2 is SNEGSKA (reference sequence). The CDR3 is CSAMSTGAYYEQYF. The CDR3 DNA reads TGCAGTGCTATGTCGACAGGGGCTTACTACGAGCAGTACTTC.

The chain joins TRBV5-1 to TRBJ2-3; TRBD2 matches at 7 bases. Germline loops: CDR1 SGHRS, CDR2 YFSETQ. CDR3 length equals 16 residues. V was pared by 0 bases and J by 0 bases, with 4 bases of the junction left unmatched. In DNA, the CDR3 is TGCGCCAGCAGCTTGGAGCCTAGCGGTAGCACAGATACGCAGTATTTT. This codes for CASSLEPSGSTDTQYF.

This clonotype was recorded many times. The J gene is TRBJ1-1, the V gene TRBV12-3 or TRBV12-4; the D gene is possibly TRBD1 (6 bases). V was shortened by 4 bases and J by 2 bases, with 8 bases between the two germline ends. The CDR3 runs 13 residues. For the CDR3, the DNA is TGTGCCAGCAGTTGGACAGTTAACACTGAAGCTTTCTTT. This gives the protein CASSWTVNTEAFF.

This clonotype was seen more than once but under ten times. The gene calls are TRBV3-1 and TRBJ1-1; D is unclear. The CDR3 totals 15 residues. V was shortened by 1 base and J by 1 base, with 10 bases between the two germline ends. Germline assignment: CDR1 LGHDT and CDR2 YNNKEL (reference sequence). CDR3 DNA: TGTGCCAGCAGCCAAGGGGCAACAAGGAACACTGAAGCTTTCTTT. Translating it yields CASSQGATRNTEAFF.

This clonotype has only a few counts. CDR3 sequence (DNA): TGTGCCAGCCGGCAGGGGGCAGATACGCAGTATTTT. Translated: CASRQGADTQYF. The chain has TRBV27 and TRBJ2-3, with TRBD1 matching 7 bases. Germline V gives CDR1 MNHEY, CDR2 SMNVEV (reference sequence). The V segment lost 8 bases and the J segment 4 bases; nucleotides outside the gene matches: 3. The CDR3 covers 12 residues.

Here the CDR3 reads CASSQDTGVATDTQYF. The DNA for the CDR3 is TGCGCCAGCAGCCAAGATACCGGGGTGGCCACAGATACGCAGTATTTT. J is TRBJ2-3 and V is TRBV4-1; tentative D call: TRBD2 (5 bases). Trimming took 0 bases from V and 2 from J, leaving 12 bases between them. Germline V CDR1 and CDR2: MGHRA, YSYEKL. The CDR3 loop spans 16 amino acids.

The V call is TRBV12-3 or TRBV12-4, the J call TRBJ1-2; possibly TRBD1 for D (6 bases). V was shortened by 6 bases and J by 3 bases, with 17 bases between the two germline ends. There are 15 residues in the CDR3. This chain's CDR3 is CASSLGGGSYYGYTF. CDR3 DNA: TGTGCCAGCAGCCTCGGGGGGGGCAGTTACTATGGCTACACCTTC.

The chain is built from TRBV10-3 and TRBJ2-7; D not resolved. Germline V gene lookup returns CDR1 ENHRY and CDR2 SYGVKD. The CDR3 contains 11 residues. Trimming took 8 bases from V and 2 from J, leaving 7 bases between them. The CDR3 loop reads CAIGPTYEQYF. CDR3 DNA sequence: TGTGCCATCGGCCCCACCTACGAGCAGTACTTC.

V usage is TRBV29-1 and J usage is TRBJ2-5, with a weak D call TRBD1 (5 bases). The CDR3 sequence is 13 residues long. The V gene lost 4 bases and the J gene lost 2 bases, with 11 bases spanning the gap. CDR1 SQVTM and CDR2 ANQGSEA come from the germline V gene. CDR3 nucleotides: TGCAGCGTTGTGAGCAGGGCTCAAGAGACCCAGTACTTC. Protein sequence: CSVVSRAQETQYF. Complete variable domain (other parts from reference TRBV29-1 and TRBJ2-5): SAVISQKPSRDICQRGTSLTIQCQVDSQVTMMFWYRQQPGQSLTLIATANQGSEATYESGFVIDKFPISRPNLTFSTLTVSNMSPEDSSIYLCSVVSRAQETQYFGPGTRLLVL.

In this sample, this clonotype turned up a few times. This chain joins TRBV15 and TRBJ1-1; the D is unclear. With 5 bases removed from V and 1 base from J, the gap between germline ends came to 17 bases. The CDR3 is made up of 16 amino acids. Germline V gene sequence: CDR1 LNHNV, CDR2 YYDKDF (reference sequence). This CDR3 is CATSPRGRSENTEAFF. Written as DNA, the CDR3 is TGTGCCACCAGCCCCCGTGGTCGGTCCGAGAACACTGAAGCTTTCTTT.

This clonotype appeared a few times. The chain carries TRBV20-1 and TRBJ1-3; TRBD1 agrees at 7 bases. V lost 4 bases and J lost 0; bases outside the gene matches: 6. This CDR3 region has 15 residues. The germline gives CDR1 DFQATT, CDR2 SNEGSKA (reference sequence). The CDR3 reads CSANDPGGSGNTIYF. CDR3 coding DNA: TGCAGTGCTAACGACCCAGGGGGCTCTGGAAACACCATATATTTT.

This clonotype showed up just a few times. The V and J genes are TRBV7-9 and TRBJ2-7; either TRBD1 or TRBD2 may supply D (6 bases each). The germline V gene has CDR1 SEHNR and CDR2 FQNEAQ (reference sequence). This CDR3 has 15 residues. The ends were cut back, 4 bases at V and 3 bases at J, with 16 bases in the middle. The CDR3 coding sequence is TGTGCCAGCAGCTCGAGAAGGGGGAGGCTCTACGAGCAGTACTTC. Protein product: CASSSRRGRLYEQYF.

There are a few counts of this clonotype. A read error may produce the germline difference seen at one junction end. CDR3 coding DNA: TGCAGGGCTAGTGGATGGGACAGAACCCATGGCTACACCTTC. Translating it yields CRASGWDRTHGYTF. The chain has TRBV20-1 and TRBJ1-2, with TRBD1 matching 7 bases. The CDR3 consists of 14 residues. Germline loops: CDR1 DFQATT, CDR2 SNEGSKA (reference sequence).

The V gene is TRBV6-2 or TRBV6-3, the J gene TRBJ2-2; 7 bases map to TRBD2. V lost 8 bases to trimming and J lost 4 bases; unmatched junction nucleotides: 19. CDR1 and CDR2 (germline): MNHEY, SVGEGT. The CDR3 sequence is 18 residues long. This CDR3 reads CASCLRTGMRGSTGELFF. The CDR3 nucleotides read TGTGCCAGCTGCCTTCGGACGGGAATGCGGGGGTCCACCGGGGAGCTGTTTTTT.

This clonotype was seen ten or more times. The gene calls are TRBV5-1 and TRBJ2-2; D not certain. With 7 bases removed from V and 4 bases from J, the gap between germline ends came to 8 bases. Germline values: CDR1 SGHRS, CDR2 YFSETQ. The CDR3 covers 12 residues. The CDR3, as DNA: TGCGCCAGCCGCGAGACCACCGGGGAGCTGTTTTTT. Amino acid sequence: CASRETTGELFF.

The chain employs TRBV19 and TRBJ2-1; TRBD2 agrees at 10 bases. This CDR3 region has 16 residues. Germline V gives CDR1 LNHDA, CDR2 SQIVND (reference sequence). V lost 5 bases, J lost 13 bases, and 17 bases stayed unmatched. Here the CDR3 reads CASSAGAGGLSYSQFF. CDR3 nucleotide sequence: TGTGCCAGTAGTGCGGGAGCGGGAGGGCTATCCTACTCCCAGTTCTTC.

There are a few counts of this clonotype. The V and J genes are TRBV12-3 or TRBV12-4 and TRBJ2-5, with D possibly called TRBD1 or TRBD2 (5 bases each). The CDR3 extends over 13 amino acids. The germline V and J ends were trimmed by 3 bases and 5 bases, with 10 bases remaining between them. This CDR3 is CASSFEGWETQYF. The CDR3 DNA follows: TGTGCCAGCAGTTTCGAGGGGTGGGAGACCCAGTACTTC.

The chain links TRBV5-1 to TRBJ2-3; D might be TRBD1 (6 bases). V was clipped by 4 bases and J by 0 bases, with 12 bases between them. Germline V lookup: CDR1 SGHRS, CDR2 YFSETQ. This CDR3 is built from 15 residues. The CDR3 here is CASSPGQTSTDTQYF. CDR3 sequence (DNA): TGCGCCAGCAGCCCAGGACAGACTAGCACAGATACGCAGTATTTT. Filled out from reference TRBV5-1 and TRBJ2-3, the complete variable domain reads KAGVTQTPRYLIKTRGQQVTLSCSPISGHRSVSWYQQTPGQGLQFLFEYFSETQRNKGNFPGRFSGRQFSNSRSEMNVSTLELGDSALYLCASSPGQTSTDTQYFGPGTRLTVL.

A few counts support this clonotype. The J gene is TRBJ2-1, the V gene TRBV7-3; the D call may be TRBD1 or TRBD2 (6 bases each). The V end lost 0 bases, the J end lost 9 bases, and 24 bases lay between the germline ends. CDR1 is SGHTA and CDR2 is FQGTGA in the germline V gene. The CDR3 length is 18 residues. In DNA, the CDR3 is TGTGCCAGCAGCTTAACGCTTGGGGGACGGGGGCCAGGGTTTGAGCAGTTCTTC. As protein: CASSLTLGGRGPGFEQFF.

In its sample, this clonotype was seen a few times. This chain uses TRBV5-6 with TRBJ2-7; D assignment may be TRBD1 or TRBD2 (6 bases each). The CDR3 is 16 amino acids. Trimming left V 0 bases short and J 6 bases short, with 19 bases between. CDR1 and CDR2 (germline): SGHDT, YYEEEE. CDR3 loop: CASSLGRPPGGIEQYF. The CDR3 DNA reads TGTGCCAGCAGCTTGGGAAGGCCGCCCGGGGGCATCGAGCAGTACTTC.

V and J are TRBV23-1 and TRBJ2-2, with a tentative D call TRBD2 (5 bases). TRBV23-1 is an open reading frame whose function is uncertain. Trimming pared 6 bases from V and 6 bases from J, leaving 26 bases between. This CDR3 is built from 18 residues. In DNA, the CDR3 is TGCGCCAGCAGACGGCCGACTAAACCGGGGTATTGGGCCGGGGAGCTGTTTTTT. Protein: CASRRPTKPGYWAGELFF.

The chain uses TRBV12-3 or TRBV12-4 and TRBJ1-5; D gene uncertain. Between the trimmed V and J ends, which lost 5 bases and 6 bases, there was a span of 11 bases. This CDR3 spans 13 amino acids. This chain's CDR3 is CASSAGKIQPQHF. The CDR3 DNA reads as TGTGCCAGCAGTGCGGGCAAGATTCAGCCCCAGCATTTT.

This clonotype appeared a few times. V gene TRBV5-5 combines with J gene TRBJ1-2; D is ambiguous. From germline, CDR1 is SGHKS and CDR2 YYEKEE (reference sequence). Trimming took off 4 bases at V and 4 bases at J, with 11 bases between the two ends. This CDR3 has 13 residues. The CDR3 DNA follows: TGTGCCAGCAGCAAGACGGGTGCCTATGGCTACACCTTC. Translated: CASSKTGAYGYTF. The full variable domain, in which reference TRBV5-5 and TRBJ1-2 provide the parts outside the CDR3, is DAGVTQSPTHLIKTRGQQVTLRCSPISGHKSVSWYQQVLGQGPQFIFQYYEKEERGRGNFPDRFSARQFPNYSSELNVNALLLGDSALYLCASSKTGAYGYTFGSGTRLTVV.

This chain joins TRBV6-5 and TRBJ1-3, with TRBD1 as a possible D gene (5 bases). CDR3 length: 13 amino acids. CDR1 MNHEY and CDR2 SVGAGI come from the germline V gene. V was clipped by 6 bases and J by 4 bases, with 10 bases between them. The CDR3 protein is CASRQVAGNTIYF. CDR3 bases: TGTGCCAGCAGACAGGTTGCGGGAAACACCATATATTTT.